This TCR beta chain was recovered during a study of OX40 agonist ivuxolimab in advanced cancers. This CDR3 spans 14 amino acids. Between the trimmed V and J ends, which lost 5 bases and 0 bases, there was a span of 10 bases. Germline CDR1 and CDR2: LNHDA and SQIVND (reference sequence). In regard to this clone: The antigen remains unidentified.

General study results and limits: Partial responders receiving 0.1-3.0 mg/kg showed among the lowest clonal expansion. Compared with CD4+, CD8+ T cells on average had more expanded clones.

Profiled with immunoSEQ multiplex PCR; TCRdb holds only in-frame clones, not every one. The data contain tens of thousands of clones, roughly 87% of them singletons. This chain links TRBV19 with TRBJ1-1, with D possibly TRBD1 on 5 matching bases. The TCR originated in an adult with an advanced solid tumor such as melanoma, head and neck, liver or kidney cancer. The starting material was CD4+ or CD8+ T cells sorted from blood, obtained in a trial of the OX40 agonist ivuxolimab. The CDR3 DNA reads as TGTGCCAGTAGTTTAGGGGCTATGAACACTGAAGCTTTCTTT. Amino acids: CASSLGAMNTEAFF.